Listed below are T cell receptor beta chains from one sample, sequenced in a study of vaccination effects on CD4 cells after COVID-19. Their target antigens are unknown. The repertoire was sequenced with immunoSEQ multiplex PCR; TCRdb's copy has only in-frame clones and lacks some. Here the sample spans around 20,000 clones, roughly three quarters being singletons. Specimen: CD4+ T cells from PBMCs cultured with HCoV-229E spike peptides, collected after COVID-19 vaccination. Source of these receptors: a human donor who received a COVID-19 vaccine. Each CDR3 is given with its conserved first and last residue. The D gene is left open where the match is weak. Clone size appears in some rows only: once, few, many, or a class for an expanded clone.

J,V,size,D,DNA,CDR3
TRBJ1-1,TRBV6-5,few,TRBD1,TGTGCCAGCAGTCAACAGGGGTACACTGAAGCTTTCTTT,CASSQQGYTEAFF
TRBJ2-7,TRBV5-1,NA,TRBD2,TGCGCCAGCAGCCTCGATCCGGGACTAGACTACGAGCAGTACTTC,CASSLDPGLDYEQYF
TRBJ2-5,TRBV9,NA,TRBD1,TGTGCCAGCAGCACAGGGGAAGAGACCCAGTACTTC,CASSTGEETQYF
TRBJ2-2,TRBV6-5,NA,NA,TGTGCCAGCAGACTGGACCAGAACACCGGGGAGCTGTTTTTT,CASRLDQNTGELFF
TRBJ2-7,TRBV21-1,NA,NA,TGTGCCAGCAGCGCCACCCGGACAGAATACGAGCAGTACTTC,CASSATRTEYEQYF
TRBJ1-4,TRBV15,NA,TRBD1,TGTGCCACCAGCATCGGATCGACAGGGACGGTAGGGGAAAAACTGTTTTTT,CATSIGSTGTVGEKLFF
TRBJ2-5,TRBV12-3/TRBV12-4,NA,TRBD1,TGTGCCAGCAGTTTATCAGGGGGCGGGACCCAGTACTTC,CASSLSGGGTQYF
TRBJ1-2,TRBV2,NA,NA,TGTGCCAGCAGTGAAACAGCAGGGAGTGGCTACACCTTC,CASSETAGSGYTF
TRBJ2-1,TRBV11-2,NA,NA,TGTGCCAGCAGCTTAGAGGGGGGCTCCTACAATGAGCAGTTCTTC,CASSLEGGSYNEQFF
TRBJ2-2,TRBV2,NA,NA,TGTGCCAGCAGTAACCTAGAGACCGGGGAGCTGTTTTTT,CASSNLETGELFF
TRBJ2-3,TRBV12-3/TRBV12-4,NA,NA,TGTGCCAGCAGTTTCAAGGGGGCAGATACGCAGTATTTT,CASSFKGADTQYF
TRBJ1-1,TRBV7-7,NA,NA,TGTGCCAGCAGCGTAACACTGAACACTGAAGCTTTCTTT,CASSVTLNTEAFF
TRBJ2-3,TRBV7-9,NA,TRBD2,TGTGCCAGCAGCTTAACTAGCGGTACTACAGATACGCAGTATTTT,CASSLTSGTTDTQYF
TRBJ2-5,TRBV19,NA,TRBD2,TGTGCCAGTAGTAGGGTCGGGACTAGTCAAGAGACCCAGTACTTC,CASSRVGTSQETQYF
TRBJ2-3,TRBV5-1,NA,TRBD1,TGCGCCAGCAGCTTGGGGACAGGGGGGTTCACAGATACGCAGTATTTT,CASSLGTGGFTDTQYF
TRBJ1-6,TRBV10-1,NA,NA,TGCGCCAGCAGTCGGAACCAGAATTCACCCCTCCACTTT,CASSRNQNSPLHF
TRBJ2-2,TRBV4-1,NA,NA,TGCGCCAGCAGCCAAGTCGACATGGGGTTTCTGACCGGGGAGCTGTTTTTT,CASSQVDMGFLTGELFF
TRBJ1-6,TRBV27,NA,NA,TGTGCCAGCAGTTCAGCTCTGCCATCACCCCTCCACTTT,CASSSALPSPLHF
TRBJ1-1,TRBV29-1,NA,NA,TGCAGCGTTAGCCCCCGACTGAACACTGAAGCTTTCTTT,CSVSPRLNTEAFF
TRBJ1-1,TRBV5-5,NA,NA,TGTGCCAGCAGCTTAGGGGCTGGCACTGAAGCTTTCTTT,CASSLGAGTEAFF
TRBJ1-1,TRBV12-5,few,NA,TGTGCTAGTGGTTTGCCCGCCGGGAGAGCTTTCTTT,CASGLPAGRAFF
TRBJ1-3,TRBV5-4,NA,TRBD1,TGTGCCAGCAGACCCACCGGACAGGGCTCTGGAAACACCATATATTTT,CASRPTGQGSGNTIYF
TRBJ2-5,TRBV10-2,NA,NA,TGCGCCAGCAGTCAACAGGGCGAGACCCAGTACTTC,CASSQQGETQYF
TRBJ2-5,TRBV7-8,NA,TRBD1,TGTGCCAGCAGCAGGGGGCTTACAGAGACCCAGTACTTC,CASSRGLTETQYF
TRBJ1-4,TRBV4-1,NA,TRBD1,TGCGCCAGCAGCCAAAACAGGGGGTATCTTGAAAAACTGTTTTTT,CASSQNRGYLEKLFF
TRBJ2-2,TRBV6-5,NA,NA,TGTGCCAGCACAGGCACGGTCAGGAACACCGGGGAGCTGTTTTTT,CASTGTVRNTGELFF
TRBJ2-4,TRBV19,once,NA,TGTGCCAGTACCCTTGAAGCAAACTCCCTTCAGGGCATTCAGTACTTC,CASTLEANSLQGIQYF
TRBJ1-3,TRBV5-1,few,TRBD1,TGCGCCAGCAGCGGTCAACAGGGGTGGGGAAACACCATATATTTT,CASSGQQGWGNTIYF
TRBJ2-3,TRBV5-6,once,NA,TGTGCCAGCAGCTTGGGACAGGATACGCAGTATTTT,CASSLGQDTQYF
TRBJ1-5,TRBV7-9,once,TRBD1,TGTGCCAGCAGTTCGGGACAGGGGGCCAGCAATCAGCCCCAGCATTTT,CASSSGQGASNQPQHF
TRBJ1-5,TRBV20-1,NA,TRBD1,TGCAGTGGGACAGGGGATCAGCCCCAGCATTTT,CSGTGDQPQHF
TRBJ2-7,TRBV5-8,NA,TRBD2,TGTGCCAGCAGCTTTAGCGGGAGGGAGTACGAGCAGTACTTC,CASSFSGREYEQYF
TRBJ2-7,TRBV5-4,NA,NA,TGTGCCAGCAGCTTGGGGGGCAGCCTATACGAGCAGTACTTC,CASSLGGSLYEQYF
TRBJ2-7,TRBV18,NA,NA,TGTGCCAGCTCACCACGGGGGCTTTGGGATAGCGAGCAGTACTTC,CASSPRGLWDSEQYF
TRBJ2-7,TRBV7-9,NA,NA,TGTGCCAGCAGTTCAATTTCCTACGAGCAGTACTTC,CASSSISYEQYF
TRBJ2-1,TRBV29-1,NA,TRBD1,TGCAGCGTTGTAGGGACAGGCTACAATGAGCAGTTCTTC,CSVVGTGYNEQFF
TRBJ1-1,TRBV30,NA,NA,TGTGCCTGGGGACAGTCGAACACTGAAGCTTTCTTT,CAWGQSNTEAFF
TRBJ2-5,TRBV5-5,NA,TRBD2,TGTGCCAGCAGCCGTAATAGCGGGATATCGGCAGAGACCCAGTACTTC,CASSRNSGISAETQYF
TRBJ2-7,TRBV14,once,NA,TGTGCCAGCAGCCAGGGAGGGGGCTGGTCTACCTCCTACGAGCAGTACTTC,CASSQGGGWSTSYEQYF
TRBJ1-4,TRBV5-1,NA,TRBD1,TGCGCCAGCAGCTTGGAGCCAGGGGGCGGGAATGAAAAACTGTTTTTT,CASSLEPGGGNEKLFF
TRBJ1-4,TRBV30,NA,NA,TGTGCCTACTTCCGGACAGACGGGTCTGAAAAACTGTTTTTT,CAYFRTDGSEKLFF
TRBJ2-3,TRBV10-2,NA,NA,TGCGCCAGCAGTCCAAGACTAGCAGATACGCAGTATTTT,CASSPRLADTQYF
TRBJ2-1,TRBV7-8,NA,NA,TGTGCCAGCAGCTCTACTCGCACTCCCTACAATGAGCAGTTCTTC,CASSSTRTPYNEQFF
TRBJ1-5,TRBV6-5,NA,NA,TGTGCCAGCAGTTACGGCAGCAATCAGCCCCAGCATTTT,CASSYGSNQPQHF
TRBJ1-1,TRBV6-5,NA,NA,TGTGCCAGCAGTAGGGGGTACACTGAAGCTTTCTTT,CASSRGYTEAFF
TRBJ1-5,TRBV5-1,NA,NA,TGCGCCAGCAGCTCAGGGGACGGCAATCAGCCCCAGCATTTT,CASSSGDGNQPQHF
TRBJ2-3,TRBV18,NA,NA,TGTGCCAGCTCACCAACAAACGGAGATACGCAGTATTTT,CASSPTNGDTQYF
TRBJ1-5,TRBV19,NA,NA,TGTGCCAGTCACTCCATAAACAGGCCTCAGCCCCAGCATTTT,CASHSINRPQPQHF
TRBJ2-1,TRBV18,NA,TRBD2,TGTGCCAGCTCAGCGACTAGCGGGAGCGATGAGCAGTTCTTC,CASSATSGSDEQFF
TRBJ2-7,TRBV5-1,NA,TRBD1,TGCGCCAGCAGCTTGGTTTCCGGGACAGGGGGCGTCGAGCAGTACTTC,CASSLVSGTGGVEQYF
TRBJ2-2,TRBV27,NA,NA,TGTGCCAGCACTGGATATAGCGGATTCACCGGGGAGCTGTTTTTT,CASTGYSGFTGELFF
TRBJ2-7,TRBV6-5,once,NA,TGTGCCAGCACCCCCGGGACATTAGTCTACGAGCAGTACTTC,CASTPGTLVYEQYF